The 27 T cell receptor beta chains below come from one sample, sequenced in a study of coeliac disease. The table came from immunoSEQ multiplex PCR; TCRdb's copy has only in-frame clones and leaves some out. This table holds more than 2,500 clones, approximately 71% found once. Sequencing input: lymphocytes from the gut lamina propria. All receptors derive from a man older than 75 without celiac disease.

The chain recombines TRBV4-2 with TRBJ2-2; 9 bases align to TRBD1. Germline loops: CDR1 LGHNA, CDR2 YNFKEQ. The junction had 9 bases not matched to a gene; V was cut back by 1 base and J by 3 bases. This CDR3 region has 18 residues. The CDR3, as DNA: TGTGCCAGCAGCCAAGGGCTCGGACAGGGGCTTGACACCGGGGAGCTGTTTTTT. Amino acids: CASSQGLGQGLDTGELFF.

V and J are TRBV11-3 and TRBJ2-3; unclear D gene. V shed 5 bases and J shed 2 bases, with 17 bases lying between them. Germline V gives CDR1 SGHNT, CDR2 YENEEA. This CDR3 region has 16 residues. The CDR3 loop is CASSPSPPGNTDTQYF. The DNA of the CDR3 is TGTGCCAGCAGCCCTTCCCCCCCAGGAAACACAGATACGCAGTATTTT.

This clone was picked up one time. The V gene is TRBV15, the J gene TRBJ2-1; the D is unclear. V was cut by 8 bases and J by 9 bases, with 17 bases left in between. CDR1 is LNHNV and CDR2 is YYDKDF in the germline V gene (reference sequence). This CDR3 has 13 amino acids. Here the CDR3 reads CATGSNRRVEQFF. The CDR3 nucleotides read TGTGCCACCGGATCCAACCGCCGGGTTGAGCAGTTCTTC.

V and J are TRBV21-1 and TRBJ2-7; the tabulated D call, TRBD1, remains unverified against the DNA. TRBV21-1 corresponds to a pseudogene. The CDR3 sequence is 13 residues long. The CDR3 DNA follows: TGTGCCAGCAGCAAATCGACAGGGTCCGAGCAGTACGTC. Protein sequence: CASSKSTGSEQYV.

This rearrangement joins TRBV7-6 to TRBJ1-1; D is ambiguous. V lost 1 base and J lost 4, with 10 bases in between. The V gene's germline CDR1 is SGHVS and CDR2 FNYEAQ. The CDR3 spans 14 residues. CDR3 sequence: CASSLDGEPTEAFF. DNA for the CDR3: TGTGCCAGCAGCTTAGACGGAGAGCCCACTGAAGCTTTCTTT.

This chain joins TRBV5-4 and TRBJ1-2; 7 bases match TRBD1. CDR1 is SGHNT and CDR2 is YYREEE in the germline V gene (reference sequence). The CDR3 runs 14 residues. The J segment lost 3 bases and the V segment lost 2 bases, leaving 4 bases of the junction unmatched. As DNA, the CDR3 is TGTGCCAGCAGCTTCATGGGACAGCACTATGGCTACACCTTC. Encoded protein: CASSFMGQHYGYTF.

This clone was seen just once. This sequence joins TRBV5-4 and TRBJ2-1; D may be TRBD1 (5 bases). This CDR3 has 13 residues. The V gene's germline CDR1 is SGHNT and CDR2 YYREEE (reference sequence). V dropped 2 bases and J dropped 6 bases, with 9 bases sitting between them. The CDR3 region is CASSFDSANEQFF. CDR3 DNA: TGTGCCAGCAGCTTCGACAGTGCCAATGAGCAGTTCTTC. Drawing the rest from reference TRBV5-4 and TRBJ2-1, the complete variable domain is ETGVTQSPTHLIKTRGQQVTLRCSSQSGHNTVSWYQQALGQGPQFIFQYYREEENGRGNFPPRFSGLQFPNYSSELNVNALELDDSALYLCASSFDSANEQFFGPGTRLTVL.

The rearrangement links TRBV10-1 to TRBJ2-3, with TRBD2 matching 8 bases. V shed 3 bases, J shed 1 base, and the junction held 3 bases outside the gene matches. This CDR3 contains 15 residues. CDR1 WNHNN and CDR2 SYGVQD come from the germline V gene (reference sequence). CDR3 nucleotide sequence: TGCGCCAGCAGTGAAGTAGCGGGACGCACAGATACGCAGTATTTT. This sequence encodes CASSEVAGRTDTQYF.

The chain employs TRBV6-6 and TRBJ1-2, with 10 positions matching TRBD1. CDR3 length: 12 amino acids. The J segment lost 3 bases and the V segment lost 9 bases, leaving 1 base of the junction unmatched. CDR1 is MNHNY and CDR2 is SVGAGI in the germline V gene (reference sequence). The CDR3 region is CASGTGDYGYTF. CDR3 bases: TGTGCCAGTGGGACAGGGGACTATGGCTACACCTTC.

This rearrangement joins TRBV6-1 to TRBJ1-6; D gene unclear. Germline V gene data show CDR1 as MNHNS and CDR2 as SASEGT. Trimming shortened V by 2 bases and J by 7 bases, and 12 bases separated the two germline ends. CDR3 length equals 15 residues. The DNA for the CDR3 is TGTGCCAGCAGTGAAACCCCCGAGGGCAATTCACCCCTCCACTTT. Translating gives CASSETPEGNSPLHF.

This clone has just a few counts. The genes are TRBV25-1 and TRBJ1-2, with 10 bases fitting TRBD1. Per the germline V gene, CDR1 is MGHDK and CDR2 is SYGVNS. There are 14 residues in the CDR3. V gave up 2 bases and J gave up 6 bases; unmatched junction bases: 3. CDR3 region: CASSETGQGNGYTF. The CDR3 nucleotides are TGTGCCAGCAGTGAAACGGGACAGGGGAATGGCTACACCTTC.

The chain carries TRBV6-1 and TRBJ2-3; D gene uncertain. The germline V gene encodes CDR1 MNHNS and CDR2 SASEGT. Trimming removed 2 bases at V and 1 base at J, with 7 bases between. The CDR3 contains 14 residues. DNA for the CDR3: TGTGCCAGCAGTGAATTGATAGGCACAGATACGCAGTATTTT. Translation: CASSELIGTDTQYF.

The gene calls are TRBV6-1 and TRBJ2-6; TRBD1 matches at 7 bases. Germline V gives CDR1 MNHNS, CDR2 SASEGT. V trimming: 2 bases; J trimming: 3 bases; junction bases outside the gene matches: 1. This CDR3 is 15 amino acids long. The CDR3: CASSEQGVGANVLTF. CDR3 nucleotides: TGTGCCAGCAGTGAACAGGGGGTTGGGGCCAACGTCCTGACTTTC.

The CDR3 here is CASSLGVGSGTDTQYF. Here the CDR3 DNA reads TGCGCCAGCAGCTTGGGCGTCGGGAGCGGCACAGATACGCAGTATTTT. The V gene is TRBV5-1, the J gene TRBJ2-3; a possible D gene is TRBD2 (6 bases). The CDR3 runs to 16 residues. CDR1 SGHRS and CDR2 YFSETQ come from the germline V gene. The V gene lost 0 bases and the J gene lost 1 base, with 12 bases spanning the gap.

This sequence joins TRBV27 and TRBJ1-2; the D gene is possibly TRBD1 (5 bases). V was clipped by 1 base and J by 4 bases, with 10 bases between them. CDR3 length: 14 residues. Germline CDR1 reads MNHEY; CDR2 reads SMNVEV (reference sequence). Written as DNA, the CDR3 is TGTGCCAGCAGTTTATATCAGGGAACCTATGGCTACACCTTC. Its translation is CASSLYQGTYGYTF.

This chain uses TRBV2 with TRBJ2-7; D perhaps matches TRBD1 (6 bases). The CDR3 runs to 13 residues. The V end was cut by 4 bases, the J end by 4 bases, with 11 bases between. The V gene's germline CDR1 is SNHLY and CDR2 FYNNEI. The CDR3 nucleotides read TGTGCCAGCAGTGGAATGGGGGCTTACGAGCAGTACTTC. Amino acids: CASSGMGAYEQYF. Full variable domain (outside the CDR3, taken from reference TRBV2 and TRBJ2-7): EPEVTQTPSHQVTQMGQEVILRCVPISNHLYFYWYRQILGQKVEFLVSFYNNEISEKSEIFDDQFSVERPDGSNFTLKIRSTKLEDSAMYFCASSGMGAYEQYFGPGTRLTVT.

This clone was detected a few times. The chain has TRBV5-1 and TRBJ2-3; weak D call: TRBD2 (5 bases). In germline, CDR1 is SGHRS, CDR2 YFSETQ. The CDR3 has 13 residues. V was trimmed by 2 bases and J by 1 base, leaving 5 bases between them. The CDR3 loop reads CASSLAGTDTQYF. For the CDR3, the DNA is TGCGCCAGCAGCTTAGCGGGCACAGATACGCAGTATTTT.

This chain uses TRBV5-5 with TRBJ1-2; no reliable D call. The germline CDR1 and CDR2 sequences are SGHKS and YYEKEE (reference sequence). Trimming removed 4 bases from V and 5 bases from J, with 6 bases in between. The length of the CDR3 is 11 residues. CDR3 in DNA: TGTGCCAGCAGCCACGAGTATGGCTACACCTTC. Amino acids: CASSHEYGYTF.

The CDR3 DNA reads as TGTGCCAGCAGCTCCTTTCCGGGACACGCCCAAGAGACCCAGTACTTC. Translating gives CASSSFPGHAQETQYF. This chain joins TRBV5-5 and TRBJ2-5, with a possible D match to TRBD1 (6 bases). From germline, CDR1 is SGHKS and CDR2 YYEKEE (reference sequence). The CDR3 is 16 residues long. V lost 3 bases, J lost 1 base, and 16 bases lay in between.

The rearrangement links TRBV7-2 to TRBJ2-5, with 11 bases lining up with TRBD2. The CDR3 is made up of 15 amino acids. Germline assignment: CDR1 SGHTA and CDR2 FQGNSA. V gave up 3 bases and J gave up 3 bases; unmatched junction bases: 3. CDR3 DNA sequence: TGTGCCAGCAGCTTGAGACTAGCGGGGAAAGAGACCCAGTACTTC. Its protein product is CASSLRLAGKETQYF.

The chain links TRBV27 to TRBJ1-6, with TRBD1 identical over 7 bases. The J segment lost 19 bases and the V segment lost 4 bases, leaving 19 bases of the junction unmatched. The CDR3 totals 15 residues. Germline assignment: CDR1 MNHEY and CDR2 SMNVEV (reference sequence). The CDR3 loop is CASSSTGDEEFTPHF. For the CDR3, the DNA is TGTGCCAGCAGTTCCACAGGGGATGAGGAATTCACCCCTCACTTT.

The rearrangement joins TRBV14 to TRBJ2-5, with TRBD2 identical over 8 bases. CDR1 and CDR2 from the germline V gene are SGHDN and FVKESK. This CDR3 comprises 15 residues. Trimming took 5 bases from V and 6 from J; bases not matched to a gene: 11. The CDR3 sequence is CASSTPGAGGQTQYF. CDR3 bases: TGTGCCAGCAGCACCCCCGGGGCGGGGGGACAGACCCAGTACTTC.

This chain's CDR3 is CASSARQGSNTEAFF. The DNA for the CDR3 is TGCGCCAGCAGCGCTAGACAGGGATCTAACACTGAAGCTTTCTTT. The rearrangement uses TRBV5-1 and TRBJ1-1; 7 nucleotides line up with TRBD1. Trimming removed 4 bases from V and 2 bases from J; junction bases left unmatched: 8. The CDR3 consists of 15 residues. Germline CDR1 SGHRS, CDR2 YFSETQ.

CDR3: CASSNPGFWEKLFF. The CDR3 nucleotides are TGTGCCAGCAGCAATCCAGGGTTCTGGGAAAAACTGTTTTTT. The gene calls are TRBV21-1 and TRBJ1-4; the table assigns TRBD1, which was not confirmed against the DNA. TRBV21-1 is a documented pseudogene. This CDR3 is 14 amino acids long.

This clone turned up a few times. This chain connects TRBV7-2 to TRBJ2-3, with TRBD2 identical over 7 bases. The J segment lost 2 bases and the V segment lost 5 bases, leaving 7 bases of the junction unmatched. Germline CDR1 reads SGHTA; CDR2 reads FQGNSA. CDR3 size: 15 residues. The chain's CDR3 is CASSKKAGITDTQYF. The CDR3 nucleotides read TGTGCCAGCAGCAAAAAAGCGGGGATCACAGATACGCAGTATTTT.

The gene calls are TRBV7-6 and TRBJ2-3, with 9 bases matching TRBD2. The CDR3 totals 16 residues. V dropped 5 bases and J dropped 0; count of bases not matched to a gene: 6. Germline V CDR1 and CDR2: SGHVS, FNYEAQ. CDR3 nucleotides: TGTGCCAGCAGCCACCCGGGACTAGCCAGCACAGATACGCAGTATTTT. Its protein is CASSHPGLASTDTQYF.

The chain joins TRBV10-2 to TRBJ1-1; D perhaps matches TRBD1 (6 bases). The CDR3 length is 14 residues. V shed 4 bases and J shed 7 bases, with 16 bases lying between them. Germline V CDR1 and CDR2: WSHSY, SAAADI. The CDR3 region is CASSGDRYLDEAFF. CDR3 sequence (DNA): TGCGCCAGCAGTGGTGACAGGTATTTAGATGAAGCTTTCTTT.